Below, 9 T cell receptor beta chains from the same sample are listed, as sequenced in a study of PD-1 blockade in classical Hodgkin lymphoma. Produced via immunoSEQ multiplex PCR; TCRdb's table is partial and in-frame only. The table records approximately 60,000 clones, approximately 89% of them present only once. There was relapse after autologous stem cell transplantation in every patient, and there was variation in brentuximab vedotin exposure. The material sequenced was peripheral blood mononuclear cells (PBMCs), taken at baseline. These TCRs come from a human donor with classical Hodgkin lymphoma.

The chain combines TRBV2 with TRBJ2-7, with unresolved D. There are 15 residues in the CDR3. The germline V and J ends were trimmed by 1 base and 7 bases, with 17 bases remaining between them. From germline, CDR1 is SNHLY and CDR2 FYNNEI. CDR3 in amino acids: CASSEGPDPLWEQYF. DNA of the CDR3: TGTGCCAGCAGTGAAGGGCCAGACCCCCTCTGGGAGCAGTACTTC.

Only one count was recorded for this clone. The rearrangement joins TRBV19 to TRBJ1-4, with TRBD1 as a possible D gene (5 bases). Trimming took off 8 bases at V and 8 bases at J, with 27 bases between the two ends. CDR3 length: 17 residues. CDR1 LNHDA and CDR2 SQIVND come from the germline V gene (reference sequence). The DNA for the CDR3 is TGTGCCAGTGGGCCGGTGGGGCACCCTAGGGCTACAGAAAAACTGTTTTTT. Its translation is CASGPVGHPRATEKLFF.

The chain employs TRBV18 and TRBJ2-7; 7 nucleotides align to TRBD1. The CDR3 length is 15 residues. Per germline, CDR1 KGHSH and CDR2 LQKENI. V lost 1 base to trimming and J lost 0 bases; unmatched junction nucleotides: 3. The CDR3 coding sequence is TGTGCCAGCTCACCACGCAGGGGGACCTCCTACGAGCAGTACTTC. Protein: CASSPRRGTSYEQYF.

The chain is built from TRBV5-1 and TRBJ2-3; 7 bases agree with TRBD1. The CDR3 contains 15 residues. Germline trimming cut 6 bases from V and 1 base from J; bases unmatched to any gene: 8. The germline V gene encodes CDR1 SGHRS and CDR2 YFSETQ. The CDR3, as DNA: TGCGCCAGCACTACAGGGGTTTTAGGCACAGATACGCAGTATTTT. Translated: CASTTGVLGTDTQYF.

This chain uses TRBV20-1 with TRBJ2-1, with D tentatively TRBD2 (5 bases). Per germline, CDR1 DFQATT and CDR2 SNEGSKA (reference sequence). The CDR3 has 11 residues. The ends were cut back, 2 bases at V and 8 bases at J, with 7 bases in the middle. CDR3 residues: CSARWGDEQFF. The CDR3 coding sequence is TGCAGTGCTAGATGGGGAGATGAGCAGTTCTTC.

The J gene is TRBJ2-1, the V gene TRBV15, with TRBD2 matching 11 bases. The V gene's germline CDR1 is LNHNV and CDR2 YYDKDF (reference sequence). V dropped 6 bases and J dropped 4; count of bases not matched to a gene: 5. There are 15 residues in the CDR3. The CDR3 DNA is TGTGCCACCAGTTTGACTAGCGGGGATTACAATGAGCAGTTCTTC. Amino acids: CATSLTSGDYNEQFF.

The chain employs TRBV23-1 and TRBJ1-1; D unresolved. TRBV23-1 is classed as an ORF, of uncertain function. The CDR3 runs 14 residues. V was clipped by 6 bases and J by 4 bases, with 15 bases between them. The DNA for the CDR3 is TGCGCCAGCAGAAAACGGAGAGTAGGCACTGAAGCTTTCTTT. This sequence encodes CASRKRRVGTEAFF.

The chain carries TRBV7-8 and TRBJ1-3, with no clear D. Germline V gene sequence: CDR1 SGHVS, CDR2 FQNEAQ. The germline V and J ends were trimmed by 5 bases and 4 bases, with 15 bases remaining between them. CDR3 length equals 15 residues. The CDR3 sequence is CASSPLLGGGNTIYF. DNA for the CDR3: TGTGCCAGCAGCCCCCTATTGGGAGGAGGAAACACCATATATTTT.

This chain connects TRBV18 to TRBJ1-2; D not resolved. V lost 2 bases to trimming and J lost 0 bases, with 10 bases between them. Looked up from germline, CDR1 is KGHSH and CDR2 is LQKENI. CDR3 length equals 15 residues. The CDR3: CASSPDAQANYGYTF. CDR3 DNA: TGTGCCAGCTCACCAGACGCCCAGGCTAACTATGGCTACACCTTC. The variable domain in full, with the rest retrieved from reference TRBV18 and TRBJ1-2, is NAGVMQNPRHLVRRRGQEARLRCSPMKGHSHVYWYRQLPEEGLKFMVYLQKENIIDESGMPKERFSAEFPKEGPSILRIQQVVRGDSAAYFCASSPDAQANYGYTFGSGTRLTVV.